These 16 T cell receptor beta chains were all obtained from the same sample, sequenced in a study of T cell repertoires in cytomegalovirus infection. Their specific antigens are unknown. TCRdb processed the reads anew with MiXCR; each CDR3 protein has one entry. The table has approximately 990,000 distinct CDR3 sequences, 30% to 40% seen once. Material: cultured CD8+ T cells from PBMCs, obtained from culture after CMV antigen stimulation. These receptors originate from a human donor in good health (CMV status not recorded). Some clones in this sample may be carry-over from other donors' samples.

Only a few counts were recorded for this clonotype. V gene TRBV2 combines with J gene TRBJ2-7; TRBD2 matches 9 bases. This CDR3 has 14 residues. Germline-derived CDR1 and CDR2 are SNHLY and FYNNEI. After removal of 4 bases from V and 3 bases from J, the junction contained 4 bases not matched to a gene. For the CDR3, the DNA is TGTGCCAGCAGTGTGCGGGGGGGCCGCTACGAGCAGTACGTC. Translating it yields CASSVRGGRYEQYV.

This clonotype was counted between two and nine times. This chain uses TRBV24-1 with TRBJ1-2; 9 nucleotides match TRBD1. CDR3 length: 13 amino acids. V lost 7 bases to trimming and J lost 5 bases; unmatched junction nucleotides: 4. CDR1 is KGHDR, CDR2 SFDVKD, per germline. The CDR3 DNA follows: TGTGCCACCAGCCAGGGACAGGGTTATGGCTACACCTTC. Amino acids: CATSQGQGYGYTF.

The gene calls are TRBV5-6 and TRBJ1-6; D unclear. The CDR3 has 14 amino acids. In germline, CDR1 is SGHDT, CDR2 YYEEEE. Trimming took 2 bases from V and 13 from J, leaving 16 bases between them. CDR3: CASSFRDNKWPLHF. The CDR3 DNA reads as TGTGCCAGCAGCTTTCGAGACAATAAGTGGCCCCTCCACTTT.

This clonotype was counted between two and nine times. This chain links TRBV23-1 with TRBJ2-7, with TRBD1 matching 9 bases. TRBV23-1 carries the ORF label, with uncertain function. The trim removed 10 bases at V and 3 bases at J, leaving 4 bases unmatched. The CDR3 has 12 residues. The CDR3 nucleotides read TGCGCCACAACAGGGGGCATCTACGAGCAGTACGTC. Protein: CATTGGIYEQYV.

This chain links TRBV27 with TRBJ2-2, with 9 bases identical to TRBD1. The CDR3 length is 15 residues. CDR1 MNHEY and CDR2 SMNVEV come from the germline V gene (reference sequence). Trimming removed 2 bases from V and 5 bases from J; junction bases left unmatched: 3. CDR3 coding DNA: TGTGCCAGCAGTTTAAGGGACAGGGCGACCGGGGAGCTGTTTTTT. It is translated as CASSLRDRATGELFF.

CDR3 nucleotides: TGTGCCAGCCGCAATCGGCAGTGGGACACTGAAGCTTTCTTT. Its translation is CASRNRQWDTEAFF. The chain uses TRBV28 and TRBJ1-1; D gene ambiguous. Trimming took off 8 bases at V and 3 bases at J, with 16 bases between the two ends. CDR1 MDHEN and CDR2 SYDVKM come from the germline V gene. The CDR3 is made up of 14 amino acids. Drawing the rest from reference TRBV28 and TRBJ1-1, the complete variable domain is DVKVTQSSRYLVKRTGEKVFLECVQDMDHENMFWYRQDPGLGLRLIYFSYDVKMKEKGDIPEGYSVSREKKERFSLILESASTNQTSMYLCASRNRQWDTEAFFGQGTRLTVV.

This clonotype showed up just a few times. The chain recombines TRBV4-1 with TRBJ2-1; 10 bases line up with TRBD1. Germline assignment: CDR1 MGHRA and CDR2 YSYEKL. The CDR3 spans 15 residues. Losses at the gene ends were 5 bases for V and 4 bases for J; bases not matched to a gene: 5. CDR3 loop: CASSWRTGGYNEQFF. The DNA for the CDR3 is TGCGCCAGCAGCTGGAGGACAGGGGGGTACAATGAGCAGTTCTTC.

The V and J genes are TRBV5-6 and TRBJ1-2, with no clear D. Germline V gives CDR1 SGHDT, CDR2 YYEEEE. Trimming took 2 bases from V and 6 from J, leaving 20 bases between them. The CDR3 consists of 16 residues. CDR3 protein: CASSLRVRSVRDGYTF. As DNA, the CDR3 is TGTGCCAGCAGCTTACGGGTGAGGTCCGTTAGGGATGGCTACACCTTC.

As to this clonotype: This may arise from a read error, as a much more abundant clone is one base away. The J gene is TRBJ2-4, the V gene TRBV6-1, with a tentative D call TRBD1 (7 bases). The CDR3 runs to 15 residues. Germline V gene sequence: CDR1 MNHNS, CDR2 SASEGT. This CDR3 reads CASRQGGPAKYIQYF. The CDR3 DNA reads TGTGCCAGCAGGCAGGGGGGCCCAGCCAAATACATTCAGTACTTC.

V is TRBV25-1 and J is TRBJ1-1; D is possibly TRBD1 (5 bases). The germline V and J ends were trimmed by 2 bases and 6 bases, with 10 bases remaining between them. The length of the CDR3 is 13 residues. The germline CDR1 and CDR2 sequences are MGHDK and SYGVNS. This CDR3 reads CASSEGSGPEAFF. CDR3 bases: TGTGCCAGCAGTGAAGGGTCGGGACCTGAAGCTTTCTTT.

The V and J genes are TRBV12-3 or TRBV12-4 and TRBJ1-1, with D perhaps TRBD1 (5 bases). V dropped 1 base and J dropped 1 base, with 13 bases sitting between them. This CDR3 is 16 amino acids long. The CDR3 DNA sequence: TGTGCCAGCAGTTTAGTGCGCCTGGACAAGAACACTGAAGCTTTCTTT. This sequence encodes CASSLVRLDKNTEAFF.

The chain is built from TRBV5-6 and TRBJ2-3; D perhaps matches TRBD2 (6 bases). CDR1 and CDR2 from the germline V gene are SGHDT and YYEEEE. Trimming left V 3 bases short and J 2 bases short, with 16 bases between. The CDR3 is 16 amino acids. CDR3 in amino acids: CASSSGRERVTDTQYF. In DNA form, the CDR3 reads TGTGCCAGCAGCTCGGGACGGGAGAGGGTCACAGATACGCAGTATTTT. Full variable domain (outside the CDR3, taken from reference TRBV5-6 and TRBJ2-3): DAGVTQSPTHLIKTRGQQVTLRCSPKSGHDTVSWYQQALGQGPQFIFQYYEEEERQRGNFPDRFSGHQFPNYSSELNVNALLLGDSALYLCASSSGRERVTDTQYFGPGTRLTVL.

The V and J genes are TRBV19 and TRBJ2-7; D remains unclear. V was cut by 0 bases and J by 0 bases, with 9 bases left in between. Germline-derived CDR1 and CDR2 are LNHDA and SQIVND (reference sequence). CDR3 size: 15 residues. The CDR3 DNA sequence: TGTGCCAGTAGTATAGATCCTATGGGCTCCTACGAGCAGTACTTC. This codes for CASSIDPMGSYEQYF.

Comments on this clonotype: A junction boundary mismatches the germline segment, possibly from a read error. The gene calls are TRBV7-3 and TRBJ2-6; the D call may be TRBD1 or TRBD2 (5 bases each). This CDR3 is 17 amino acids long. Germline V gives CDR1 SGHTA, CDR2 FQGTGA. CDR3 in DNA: TGTGCCAGCAGCTTAGGAGGACTTCCCTCTGGGGCCAGCGTCCTGACTTTC. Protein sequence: CASSLGGLPSGASVLTF.

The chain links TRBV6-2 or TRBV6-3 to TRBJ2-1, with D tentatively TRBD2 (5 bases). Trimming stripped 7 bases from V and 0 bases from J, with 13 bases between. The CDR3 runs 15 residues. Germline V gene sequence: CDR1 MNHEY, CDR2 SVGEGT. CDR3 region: CASIGADYSYNEQFF. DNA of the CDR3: TGTGCCAGCATAGGTGCAGACTACTCCTACAATGAGCAGTTCTTC.

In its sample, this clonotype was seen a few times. CDR3 DNA sequence: TGTGCCAGCAGCATCCTTGGGGCGGGGGGGCAGTCAGATACGCAGTATTTT. It yields the protein CASSILGAGGQSDTQYF. The rearrangement links TRBV27 to TRBJ2-3; 9 bases match TRBD2. CDR1 is MNHEY, CDR2 SMNVEV, per germline (reference sequence). V gave up 6 bases and J gave up 4 bases; unmatched junction bases: 14. This CDR3 spans 17 amino acids.